This T cell receptor (beta chain) derives from a study of PD-L1 blockade in urothelial cancer. Documented time point: peripheral blood 6 weeks after treatment start. With 4 bases clipped from V and 7 bases from J, the junction kept 8 bases outside the gene matches. The CDR3 length is 15 residues. Germline assignment: CDR1 SGHNT and CDR2 YYREEE (reference sequence). Clones were sequenced by immunoSEQ multiplex PCR, and TCRdb holds only the in-frame ones, with some missing. The data contain some 120,000 clones, around 88% of them singletons. Sequenced here: PBMCs, sampled around atezolizumab (anti-PD-L1) treatment. The genes are TRBV5-4 and TRBJ2-2, with TRBD1 matching over 9 bases. The receptor's source is a man between 50 and 59 years old with urothelial cancer. The CDR3 DNA follows: TGTGCCAGCAGCCCCCGGGACAGGGTCGACGGGGAGCTGTTTTTT. It encodes CASSPRDRVDGELFF.